What follows is one T cell receptor beta chain and its context. The antigen this receptor binds is unknown. Qualities for individual bases were not recorded, and no much larger clone is one base off. The source of the sample is a study of T cells after yellow fever vaccination (dated by TCRdb to about 2019). General notes on the study: The SMART-Seq v4 Ultra Low Input RNA kit was used to prepare libraries from fractions with low cell numbers. Bulk PBMC replicates and cell subsets were isolated from blood drawn at multiple timepoints before and after both primary and secondary immunization. Bulk TCR alpha and beta repertoires were sequenced longitudinally to track T-cell clones before and after primary and booster YFV17D yellow fever vaccination. Two healthy male donors, one aged 18 to 29 and one aged 30 to 40 years, were included in the cohort.

TCR cDNA was made using 5'RACE template switching, a step that added a universal primer site and unique molecular identifiers. Priming of cDNA synthesis was performed from both the TCR alpha and TCR beta constant segments. Libraries were amplified in two PCR steps, with sample barcodes and sequencing adapters added in the second step. Sequencing of the libraries was done on either Illumina HiSeq 2500 (2x100 bp) or NovaSeq (2x150 bp). Concerning the study's data processing: MIGEC was used to demultiplex reads and collapse the reads into UMI consensus sequences, and MiXCR was used for V(D)J alignment. Vaccine-responding clonotypes were identified with edgeR using replicate PBMC samples, with FDR below 0.01 and a log2 fold change above 5 up to day 15 being required. CD4 or CD8 identity was assigned to each bulk clonotype according to whether the clonotype was present at higher abundance in the sequenced CD4 repertoire or the sequenced CD8 repertoire. TCRdb cleaned the public reads at Q25 with fastp, built clones with MiXCR and kept in-frame beta chains. Rows with one shared CDR3 protein collapse into an entry with the most common genes and DNA. These V and J calls are TCRdb output, not the study's own analysis. This sample comprises some 550,000 distinct CDR3 sequences, 15% to 20% of them detected only once. Of the sample, around an eighth falls within the top ten clones.

Per the publication, the treatment or condition label means: live attenuated yellow fever vaccine strain. At each blood-draw timepoint, two biological replicates of bulk PBMCs were collected. PBMCs were isolated from peripheral blood using a standard Ficoll-Paque protocol. TriZol was used to extract RNA from bulk PBMCs, CD4 and CD8 fractions, and dextramer-positive and dextramer-negative fractions. What the research found in general, with its limitations: Computational filtering was required because FACS-sorted repertoires could contain abundant contaminating clonotypes from the bulk population. Most clones expanded after primary vaccination were re-detected after the booster (almost 98% of CD4 and around 88% of CD8), suggesting broad memory maintenance. The secondary T-cell response was weaker than the primary response but faster, peaking on day 5 instead of day 15. A small fraction of clonotypes showed up in both the CD4 and CD8 compartments, probably as a result of convergent recombination. The study included only two donors, which limits how far the findings can be generalized.

The receptor's source is a man aged 25 to 40 who received the YFV17D yellow fever vaccine. The starting material was PBMCs, obtained 15 days after the yellow fever booster vaccination.

The nucleotide sequence reads as follows: TGTGCCAGCAGCTCTCGACAGGGGACCGGGGAGCTGTTTTTT. Translated, it reads CASSSRQGTGELFF. The chain links TRBV5-5 with TRBJ2-2, and 8 junction bases match TRBD1. From V the trimming removes 3 bases and from J it removes 5 bases, while the gene matches leave 3 bases of the junction unaccounted for. Taken from the germline V gene (reference sequence), the CDR1 and CDR2 loops are SGHKS and YYEKEE. From the cysteine through the phenylalanine, the CDR3 covers 14 amino acids. CDR3 DNA only is kept here, 42 bases in frame from base 1.